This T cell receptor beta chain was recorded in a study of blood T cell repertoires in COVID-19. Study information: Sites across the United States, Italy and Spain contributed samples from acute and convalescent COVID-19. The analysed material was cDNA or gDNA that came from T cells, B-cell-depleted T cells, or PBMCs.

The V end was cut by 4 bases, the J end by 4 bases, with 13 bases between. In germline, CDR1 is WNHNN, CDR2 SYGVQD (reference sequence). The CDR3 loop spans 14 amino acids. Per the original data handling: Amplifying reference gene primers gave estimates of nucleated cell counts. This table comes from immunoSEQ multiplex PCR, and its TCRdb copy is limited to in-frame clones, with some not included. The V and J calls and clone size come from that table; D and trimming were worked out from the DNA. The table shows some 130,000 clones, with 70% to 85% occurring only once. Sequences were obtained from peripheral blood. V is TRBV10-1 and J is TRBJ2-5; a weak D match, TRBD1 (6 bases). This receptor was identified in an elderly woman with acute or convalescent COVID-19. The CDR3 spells CASSGGHRGETQYF. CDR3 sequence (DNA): TGCGCCAGCAGTGGGGGACATCGGGGAGAGACCCAGTACTTC.